This T cell receptor beta chain stems from a study of cytomegalovirus exposure and HLA in healthy donors. PCR involved 60 Vbeta and 13 Jbeta primers. TCRdb keeps only in-frame clones here, not all; method: immunoSEQ multiplex PCR. The data contain fewer than 100,000 clones, approximately 81% of them singletons. The sample comprised PBMCs. The receptor comes from a woman aged 40 to 55 in good health and CMV-seropositive.

CDR3 in amino acids: CASSVGHPNQPQHF. The DNA for the CDR3 is TGTGCCAGCAGTGTCGGACATCCTAATCAGCCCCAGCATTTT. V gene TRBV2 combines with J gene TRBJ1-5; possible D gene TRBD1, 5 bases. Deletions cut 4 bases from V and 4 bases from J, with 11 bases between. Germline CDR1 is SNHLY and CDR2 is FYNNEI. The CDR3 has 14 residues.